This T cell receptor (beta chain) was sequenced in a study of T cells in Graves' hyperthyroidism and ophthalmopathy. The CDR3 is 10 residues long, counting both termini. The germline V gene has CDR1 SGHTA and CDR2 FQGNSA. This clonotype occurred once. The CDR3 does not end in the conserved phenylalanine or tryptophan, so this is likely a read error. Because the CDR3's place on the DNA is in doubt, the DNA is left out and the CDR3 is given as listed by TCRdb. TCR beta CDR3 sequences were amplified from RNA transcripts. TCR CDR3 underwent first-round RT-PCR with the HTBI primer set. Using its own MiXCR run on the multiplex PCR reads, TCRdb lists one record per CDR3 protein. The sample gives roughly 570,000 distinct CDR3 sequences, more than 45% of which show up once; around 19% is in the top ten.

The V gene is TRBV7-2, the J gene TRBJ2-5; the table's D call of TRBD1 was not tested on the DNA. Sequencing used peripheral blood or thyroid tissue (not recorded which). The TCR originated in an adult woman with Graves' disease, either hyperthyroidism or ophthalmopathy (not recorded which). CDR3 sequence: CASSQGAEYS.